These T cell receptor beta chains were read from a single sample in a study of identical twins. TCRdb ran MiXCR on the 5' RACE reads and lists one entry per CDR3 protein. The sample records hundreds of thousands of distinct CDR3 sequences, under 8.5% being singletons. The same sample was also studied in work on yellow fever vaccine responses in identical twins.

The sequenced sample was PBMCs. These receptors were obtained from a woman aged 18-30 years in good health. CDR3s include the opening cysteine and the closing phenylalanine or tryptophan. D genes are given only for firm matches. Part of the rows lack a size; the others show once, few, many or a class for expanded clones.

many | TRBJ1-6 | TRBV7-8 | . | TGTGCCAGCAGGCCGGGCTACTCTAATTCACCCCTCCACTTT | CASRPGYSNSPLHF
. | TRBJ1-2 | TRBV20-1 | . | TGCAGTGCCCCCCTCAGGGAGGGCACCTTC | CSAPLREGTF
. | TRBJ2-3 | TRBV5-1 | . | TGCGCCAGCAGCTCCAGAGCGGCTATCACAGATACGCAGTATTTT | CASSSRAAITDTQYF
many | TRBJ2-7 | TRBV7-9 | . | TGTGCCAGCAGCGGGACGGAGGGTAAGCAGTACTTC | CASSGTEGKQYF
. | TRBJ1-5 | TRBV15 | TRBD1 | TGTGCCACCAGCAGAGATCGCTGGGGACAGGGCCTAAGGAATCAGCCCCAGCATTTT | CATSRDRWGQGLRNQPQHF
many | TRBJ1-2 | TRBV2 | . | TGTGCCAGCAGTGACCCCGGCGACTATGGCTACACCTTC | CASSDPGDYGYTF
few | TRBJ2-2 | TRBV14 | TRBD2 | TGTGCCAGCAGCCAACCGGGACTAGTGAACACCGGGGAGCTGTTTTTT | CASSQPGLVNTGELFF
. | TRBJ2-3 | TRBV20-1 | . | TGCAGTGCTAGAGACCCCGTAGCGGGCACAGATACGCAGTATTTT | CSARDPVAGTDTQYF
many | TRBJ2-2 | TRBV29-1 | TRBD1 | TGCAGCGGGAGACAGGGGCGTACCGGGGAGCTGTTTTTT | CSGRQGRTGELFF
. | TRBJ2-3 | TRBV5-8 | . | TGTGCCAGCAGCTTGGGCATGGCTAGCTTCCCAGATACGCAGTATTTT | CASSLGMASFPDTQYF
few | TRBJ1-2 | TRBV11-2 | . | TGTGCCAGCAGTCCGGGGGGCGACCGAGGCTACACCTTC | CASSPGGDRGYTF
. | TRBJ2-6 | TRBV5-1 | . | TGCGCCAGCAGCTTGACTGGAGACCAGGCCCTGACTTTC | CASSLTGDQALTF
. | TRBJ2-5 | TRBV25-1 | . | TGTGCCAGCAGTGCGGGAAGACAGGCGAGTCAAGAGACCCAGTACTTC | CASSAGRQASQETQYF
few | TRBJ2-3 | TRBV20-1 | TRBD1 | TGCAGTGCTAGTAATAGGACAGGGTTTATGTATTTT | CSASNRTGFMYF
. | TRBJ2-1 | TRBV7-6 | . | TGTGCCAGCAGCAGCTTACCCGAGGCGAGGGAGCAGTTCTTC | CASSSLPEAREQFF
few | TRBJ2-1 | TRBV4-1 | TRBD2 | TGCGCCAGCAGCCTCACCGGGACTAGCGGGAGCAGCTCCTACAATGAGCAGTTCTTC | CASSLTGTSGSSSYNEQFF
medium-sized | TRBJ2-3 | TRBV20-1 | TRBD1 | TGCAGTGCTAGAGCTATACCTTCGACAGGGTCCTACACAGATACGCAGTATTTT | CSARAIPSTGSYTDTQYF
many | TRBJ1-5 | TRBV5-1 | TRBD1 | TGCGCCAGCAGTCCAACAGGGGGGCATCAGCCCCAGCATTTT | CASSPTGGHQPQHF
few | TRBJ2-1 | TRBV21-1 | . | TGTGCCAGCAGCAAAGAGGGCCCAGCGGGAGGTCAATGCGAGAGGGGGGCCTACAATGAGCAGTTCTTC | CASSKEGPAGGQCERGAYNEQFF
few | TRBJ2-1 | TRBV20-1 | . | TGCAGTCCCCGTGAAGAGTCCTACAATGAGCAGTTCTTC | CSPREESYNEQFF
few | TRBJ1-2 | TRBV6-6 | TRBD1 | TGTGCCAGCCAGACAGGGAATGGCTACACCTTC | CASQTGNGYTF
many | TRBJ1-2 | TRBV12-3/TRBV12-4 | . | TGTGCCACCAAACCAGGACCAAACGACTATGGCTACACCTTC | CATKPGPNDYGYTF